This TCR beta chain was found in a study of T-cell reconstitution after alpha-beta-depleted transplantation in children. Study-wide points: Most T-cell counts and diversity one year after the transplant came from T cells that were newly produced. Several patients had high TCRbeta diversity at day 60; it came from surviving recipient T cells and thymic progenitors. The origin of alpha-beta T cells about two months after transplant was reportedly several hundred expanded graft clones.

This clonotype showed up many times. The antigen remains unidentified. The library targeted TCRbeta and was prepared with unique molecular identifiers. TCRdb re-derived calls from the PCR reads in MiXCR, one entry per CDR3 protein. The sample contains 81,000 or so distinct CDR3 sequences, 15% of which appear only once. The sequence was obtained from a male patient under 10 years old who had a stem cell transplant for acute lymphoblastic leukemia, so the T cells may come from the graft donor. The input for sequencing was PBMCs, mostly from graft donor cells, taken 180 days after TCRalphabeta/CD19-depleted stem cell transplant.

CDR3 sequence (DNA): TGTGCCAGCAGCTTACGTGGGGGGCACGGGGAGCTGTTTTTT. This encodes CASSLRGGHGELFF. The genes are TRBV7-2 and TRBJ2-2; D assignment may be TRBD1 or TRBD2 (6 bases each). This CDR3 has 14 amino acids. The V gene lost 2 bases and the J gene lost 7 bases, with 11 bases spanning the gap. Germline V lookup: CDR1 SGHTA, CDR2 FQGNSA.